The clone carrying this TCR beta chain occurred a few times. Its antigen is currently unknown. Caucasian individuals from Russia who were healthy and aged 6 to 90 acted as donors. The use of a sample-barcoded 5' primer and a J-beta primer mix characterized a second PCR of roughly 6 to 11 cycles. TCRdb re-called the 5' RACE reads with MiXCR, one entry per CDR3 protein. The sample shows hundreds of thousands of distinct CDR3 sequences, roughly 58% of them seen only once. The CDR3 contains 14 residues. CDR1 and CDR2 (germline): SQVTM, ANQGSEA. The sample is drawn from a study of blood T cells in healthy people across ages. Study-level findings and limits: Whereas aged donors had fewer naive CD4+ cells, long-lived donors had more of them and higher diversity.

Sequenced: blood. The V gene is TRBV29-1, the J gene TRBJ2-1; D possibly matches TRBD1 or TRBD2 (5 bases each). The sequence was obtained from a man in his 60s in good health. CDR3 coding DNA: TGCTCCCACGAGTGGGGGTCCTCCTACAATGAGCAGTTCTTC. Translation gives CSHEWGSSYNEQFF.